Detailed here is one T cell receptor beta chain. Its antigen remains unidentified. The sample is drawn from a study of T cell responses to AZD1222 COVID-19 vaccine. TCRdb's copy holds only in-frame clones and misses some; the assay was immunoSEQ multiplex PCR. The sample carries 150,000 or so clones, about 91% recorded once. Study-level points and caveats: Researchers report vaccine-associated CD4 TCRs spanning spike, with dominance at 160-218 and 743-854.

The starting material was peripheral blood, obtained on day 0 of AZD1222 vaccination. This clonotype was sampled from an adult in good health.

The CDR3 bases are TGTGCCAGCAGTTACTCGATCGGGGGAGCTGGCACTGAAGCTTTCTTT. This gives the protein CASSYSIGGAGTEAFF. The V call is TRBV6-5, the J call TRBJ1-1; weak D call: TRBD1 (5 bases). The CDR3 contains 16 residues. In germline, CDR1 is MNHEY, CDR2 SVGAGI. Trimming took off 0 bases at V and 4 bases at J, with 15 bases between the two ends.